These 4 T cell receptor beta chains were all obtained from the same sample, sequenced in a study of blood T cell repertoires in COVID-19. Data came from immunoSEQ multiplex PCR; TCRdb stores just in-frame clones and leaves some out. The table lists hundreds of thousands of clones, nearly 90% of them singletons. Sequencing was done on a sample of PBMCs or T cells enriched from blood (not recorded which). The source is a woman under 30 with acute COVID-19.

In DNA, the CDR3 is TGTGCCTGGAGTGTACTCTCCACAGATACGCAGTATTTT. Its translation: CAWSVLSTDTQYF. This chain connects TRBV30 to TRBJ2-3; the D is unclear. There are 13 residues in the CDR3. V shed 0 bases and J shed 2 bases, with 6 bases lying between them. Germline V gene lookup returns CDR1 GTSNPN and CDR2 SVGIG (reference sequence). Complete variable domain (other parts from reference TRBV30 and TRBJ2-3): SQTIHQWPATLVQPVGSPLSLECTVEGTSNPNLYWYRQAAGRGLQLLFYSVGIGQISSEVPQNLSASRPQDRQFILSSKKLLLSDSGFYLCAWSVLSTDTQYFGPGTRLTVL.

Comments on this clone: This sample includes further DNA sequences coding for the same CDR3. The chain is built from TRBV28 and TRBJ2-6; D call uncertain. CDR1 is MDHEN, CDR2 SYDVKM, per germline. The CDR3 runs to 15 residues. Trimming removed 4 bases at V and 1 base at J, with 8 bases between. CDR3 nucleotide sequence: TGTGCCAGCAGTTCCCCAGGATCTGGGGCCAACGTCCTGACTTTC. Its translation is CASSSPGSGANVLTF.

The rearrangement links TRBV7-2 to TRBJ2-5; D is perhaps TRBD1 (5 bases). Trimming shortened V by 4 bases and J by 2 bases, and 14 bases separated the two germline ends. This CDR3 contains 15 residues. Germline V gives CDR1 SGHTA, CDR2 FQGNSA. The CDR3 loop reads CASSSQPGRQETQYF. CDR3 DNA: TGTGCCAGCAGCTCCCAGCCAGGGCGGCAAGAGACCCAGTACTTC.

This chain joins TRBV7-9 and TRBJ1-2; no reliable D call. V lost 6 bases and J 12 bases, leaving 20 bases between the germline ends. Looked up from germline, CDR1 is SEHNR and CDR2 is FQNEAQ (reference sequence). This CDR3 has 13 residues. The DNA for the CDR3 is TGTGCCAGCAGTCCCTCGGGTCCGACTGAGAACACCTTC. It is translated as CASSPSGPTENTF.